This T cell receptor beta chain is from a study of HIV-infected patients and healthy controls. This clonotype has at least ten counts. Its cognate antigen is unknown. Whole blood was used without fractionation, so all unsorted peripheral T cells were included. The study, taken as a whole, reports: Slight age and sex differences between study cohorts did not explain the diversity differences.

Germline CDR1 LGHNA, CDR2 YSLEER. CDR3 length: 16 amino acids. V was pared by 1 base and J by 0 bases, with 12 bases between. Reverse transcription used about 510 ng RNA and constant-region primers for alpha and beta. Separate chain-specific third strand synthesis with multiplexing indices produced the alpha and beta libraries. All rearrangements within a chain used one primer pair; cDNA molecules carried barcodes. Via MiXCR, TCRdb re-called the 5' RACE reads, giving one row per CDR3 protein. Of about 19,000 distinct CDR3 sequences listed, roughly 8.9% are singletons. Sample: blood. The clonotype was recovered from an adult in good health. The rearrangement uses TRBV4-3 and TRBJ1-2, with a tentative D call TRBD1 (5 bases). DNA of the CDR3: TGCGCCAGCAGCCAAGTATTCGACAGCCCTAACTATGGCTACACCTTC. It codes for CASSQVFDSPNYGYTF.